This T cell receptor (beta chain) was captured by sequencing in a study of blood T cell repertoires in COVID-19. On the study more broadly: Spain, Italy and the United States supplied samples that represented acute and convalescent COVID-19. PBMCs, B-cell-depleted T cells, or T cells provided the cDNA or gDNA that made up the material.

Donors in Cohort 3 who had recovered were those with two negative PCRs, healthcare professional clearance, or resolution of their symptoms. The CDR3 is 14 amino acids. Trimming shortened V by 2 bases and J by 5 bases, and 12 bases separated the two germline ends. The germline V gene encodes CDR1 ENHRY and CDR2 SYGVKD. This table comes from immunoSEQ multiplex PCR, and its TCRdb copy is limited to in-frame clones, with some not included. The sample has 150,000 to 200,000 clones; roughly 83% are singletons. This chain joins TRBV10-3 and TRBJ2-5; a weak D match, TRBD2 (6 bases). The TCR originated in a woman aged 45-65 years who had recovered from COVID-19. Sequencing input: PBMCs or T cells enriched from blood (not recorded which). The CDR3 sequence: CAISEAHGGETQYF. In DNA, the CDR3 is TGTGCCATCAGTGAGGCACATGGGGGGGAGACCCAGTACTTC.